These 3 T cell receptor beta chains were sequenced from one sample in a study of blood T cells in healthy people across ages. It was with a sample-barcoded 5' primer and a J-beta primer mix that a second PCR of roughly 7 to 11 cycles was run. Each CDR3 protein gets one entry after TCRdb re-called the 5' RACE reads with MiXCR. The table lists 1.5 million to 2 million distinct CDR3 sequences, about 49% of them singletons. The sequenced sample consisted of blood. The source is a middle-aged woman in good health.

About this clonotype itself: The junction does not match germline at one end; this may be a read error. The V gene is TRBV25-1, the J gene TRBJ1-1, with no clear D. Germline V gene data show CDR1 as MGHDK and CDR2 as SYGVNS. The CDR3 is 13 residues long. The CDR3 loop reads CASSEWVKTEAFF. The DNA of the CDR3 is TGTGCCAGCAGTGAATGGGTGAAGACTGAAGCTTTCTTT.

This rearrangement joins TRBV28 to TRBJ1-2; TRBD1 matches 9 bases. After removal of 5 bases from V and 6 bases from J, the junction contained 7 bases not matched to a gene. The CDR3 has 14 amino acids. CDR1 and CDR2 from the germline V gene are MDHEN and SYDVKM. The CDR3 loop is CASSTAGTGNGYTF. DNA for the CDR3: TGTGCCAGCAGTACCGCTGGGACAGGGAATGGCTACACCTTC.

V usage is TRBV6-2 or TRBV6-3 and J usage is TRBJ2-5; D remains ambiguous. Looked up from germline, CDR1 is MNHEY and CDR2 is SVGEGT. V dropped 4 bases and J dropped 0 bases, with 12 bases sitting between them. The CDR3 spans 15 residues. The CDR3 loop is CASSLNGVYQETQYF. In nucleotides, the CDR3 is TGTGCCAGCAGTTTAAATGGGGTGTACCAAGAGACCCAGTACTTC.